The rows below give T cell receptor beta chains drawn from one sample of a study of OX40 agonist ivuxolimab in advanced cancers. Libraries were prepared by immunoSEQ multiplex PCR; TCRdb keeps only in-frame clonotypes and omits some of them. The data contain 20,000 or so clones, more than 80% of them singletons. Sequences were derived from CD4+ or CD8+ T cells sorted from blood, sampled in a trial of the OX40 agonist ivuxolimab. The source is an adult with an advanced solid tumor such as melanoma, head and neck, liver or kidney cancer. CDR3s include the opening cysteine and the closing phenylalanine or tryptophan. D genes are given only for firm matches. Part of the rows lack a size; the others show once, few, many or a class for expanded clones.

D	V	J	size	CDR3	DNA
NA	TRBV29-1	TRBJ2-5	NA	CSVEESRETQYF	TGCAGCGTTGAAGAGTCCAGAGAGACCCAGTACTTC
NA	TRBV7-9	TRBJ1-3	NA	CASSFGPSSGNTIYF	TGTGCCAGCAGCTTCGGTCCCAGCTCTGGAAACACCATATATTTT
NA	TRBV27	TRBJ1-1	NA	CASSLYRAMNTEAFF	TGTGCCAGCAGTTTGTACAGAGCCATGAACACTGAAGCTTTCTTT
NA	TRBV27	TRBJ1-1	NA	CASSLPGSLNTEAFF	TGTGCCAGCAGTTTACCAGGGTCCCTGAACACTGAAGCTTTCTTT
NA	TRBV5-1	TRBJ2-3	NA	CASSLEAGVTDTQYF	TGCGCCAGCAGCTTGGAGGCAGGGGTCACAGATACGCAGTATTTT
NA	TRBV15	TRBJ2-1	once	CATSRKLASSYNEQFF	TGTGCCACCAGCAGGAAGCTAGCTAGCTCCTACAATGAGCAGTTCTTC
NA	TRBV6-5	TRBJ2-1	few	CASRSMGNEQFF	TGTGCCAGTAGGAGTATGGGGAATGAGCAGTTCTTC
TRBD2	TRBV9	TRBJ2-7	once	CASSPAGGYEQYF	TGTGCCAGCAGCCCCGCGGGGGGCTACGAGCAGTACTTC
NA	TRBV6-6	TRBJ1-2	NA	CASSLQPGQNYGYTF	TGTGCCAGCAGCCTCCAACCCGGACAGAACTATGGCTACACCTTC
NA	TRBV2	TRBJ2-1	NA	CASSEERTNEQFF	TGTGCCAGCAGTGAGGAGCGGACCAATGAGCAGTTCTTC
NA	TRBV5-5	TRBJ1-4	NA	CASSFDFATNEKLFF	TGTGCCAGCAGCTTCGATTTTGCAACTAATGAAAAACTGTTTTTT
NA	TRBV7-6	TRBJ1-5	NA	CASSAGTRRNNQPQHF	TGTGCCAGCAGCGCCGGGACCCGACGGAATAATCAGCCCCAGCATTTT
NA	TRBV19	TRBJ2-2	once	CASQAQRNTGELFF	TGTGCCAGCCAAGCACAGAGGAACACCGGGGAGCTGTTTTTT
TRBD1	TRBV2	TRBJ1-5	NA	CASNPGQGYQPQHF	TGTGCCAGCAACCCGGGACAGGGTTATCAGCCCCAGCATTTT
TRBD1	TRBV7-9	TRBJ1-1	NA	CASSRISGTEEAFF	TGTGCCAGCAGCCGTATTTCTGGGACAGAAGAAGCTTTCTTT
TRBD2	TRBV4-2	TRBJ2-3	once	CASSQDSGGSTDTQYF	TGTGCCAGCAGCCAAGATAGCGGGGGTAGCACAGATACGCAGTATTTT